This entry describes one T cell receptor (beta chain). J was trimmed by 1 base and V by 7 bases; bases with no gene match: 8. CDR1 and CDR2 from the germline V gene are SQVTM and ANQGSEA. The CDR3 totals 14 residues. This sample is drawn from a study of blood T cell repertoires in COVID-19. Across the study: Nucleic acid was either cDNA or gDNA, and it came from T cells, B-cell-depleted T cells, or PBMCs.

Original methodology: The assay estimated nucleated cells by amplifying reference gene primers. TCRdb keeps only in-frame clones here, not all; method: immunoSEQ multiplex PCR. V and J calls and clone size are as listed in that table; D and trimming were resolved from the DNA. The top ten hold about 5.3% of the sample, which has 75,000 to 100,000 clones, about 83% seen once. The clonotype was recovered from a man aged 60 to 75 with acute or convalescent COVID-19. The J gene is TRBJ2-5, the V gene TRBV29-1; 8 bases fit TRBD2. The sample comprised peripheral blood. In DNA, the CDR3 is TGCAGCGCCAAAGCCGGGACTAGCCAAGAGACCCAGTACTTC. This sequence encodes CSAKAGTSQETQYF.